This T cell receptor (beta chain) was sequenced for a study of vaccination and CD4 T cells after COVID-19. Cultured CD4+ T cells had their DNA profiled by the Oncomine TCR Beta short-read assay. Genomic DNA was extracted from cultured CD4+ T cells. TCRdb re-analysed the PCR reads in MiXCR, keeping a single row per CDR3 protein. The sample holds roughly 15,000 distinct CDR3 sequences; about 53% are singletons and the top ten take around a tenth. Comments on this clonotype: Its antigen is currently unknown.

Specified treatment: approximately 10-day PBMC culture with coronavirus spike peptide pools or control peptides (ViraFEST assay). Germline CDR1 is SNHLY and CDR2 is FYNNEI. This CDR3 comprises 14 residues. V dropped 4 bases and J dropped 1 base, with 9 bases sitting between them. V and J are TRBV2 and TRBJ2-3; no definite D call. The sample comprised CD4+ T cells from blood, cultured in vitro. The TCR was taken from a human donor who had recovered from COVID-19. Here the CDR3 reads CASSATSGTDTQYF. The CDR3, as DNA: TGTGCCAGCAGTGCGACTTCGGGCACAGATACGCAGTATTTT.